Listed below are T cell receptor beta chains from one sample, sequenced in a study of early T cells in non-severe SARS-CoV-2 infection. TCRdb reanalysed the 5' RACE reads using MiXCR and keeps one entry per CDR3 protein. The sample includes 100,000 to 130,000 distinct CDR3 sequences, around 10% of them seen just once. Sequencing was carried out using whole blood. These receptors were obtained from an adult who was a healthcare worker with PCR-confirmed SARS-CoV-2 infection or an uninfected control (not recorded which). The CDR3 runs from the conserved cysteine through the conserved F or W. Each record gives: V gene, J gene, clone size, D gene, CDR3 protein, CDR3 DNA. A D gene is named only where the DNA matches it firmly. Clone size is stated in some rows and not others, as once, few, many or a class when expanded.

TRBV6-2/TRBV6-3	TRBJ2-4	NA	NA	CASSQQDRLVNIQYF	TGTGCCAGCAGCCAACAGGACAGACTAGTTAACATTCAGTACTTC
TRBV6-5	TRBJ1-2	few	NA	CASSSFSTGSGTGYTF	TGTGCCAGCAGTTCGTTCTCAACAGGGTCGGGGACGGGCTACACCTTC
TRBV7-9	TRBJ2-5	many	TRBD1	CASSRDRGRGTQYF	TGTGCCAGCAGCCGTGACAGGGGGCGGGGGACCCAGTACTTC
TRBV7-9	TRBJ2-1	few	NA	CASSPTWTSPNEQFF	TGTGCCAGCAGCCCCACGTGGACAAGCCCCAATGAGCAGTTCTTC
TRBV20-1	TRBJ1-2	few	NA	CSAVQEMYGYTF	TGCAGTGCTGTCCAAGAAATGTATGGCTACACCTTC
TRBV20-1	TRBJ1-1	many	NA	CSAIGHRTNTEAFF	TGCAGTGCAATAGGGCACAGGACTAACACTGAAGCTTTCTTT
TRBV19	TRBJ2-5	few	TRBD2	CASSGPAGRMQETQYF	TGTGCCAGTAGTGGTCCAGCGGGAAGAATGCAAGAGACCCAGTACTTC
TRBV7-7	TRBJ2-7	NA	NA	CASSQDVNYEQYF	TGTGCCAGCAGCCAGGACGTCAACTACGAGCAGTACTTC
TRBV20-1	TRBJ2-4	few	NA	CSARSDIAKNIQYF	TGCAGTGCTAGATCGGATATAGCCAAAAACATTCAGTACTTC
TRBV28	TRBJ2-2	many	NA	CASSYLTGELFF	TGTGCCAGCAGTTACCTCACCGGGGAGCTGTTTTTT
TRBV5-1	TRBJ2-7	NA	TRBD2	CASREVSGRHGEQYF	TGCGCCAGCAGAGAAGTTAGCGGGAGGCATGGCGAGCAGTACTTC
TRBV6-2/TRBV6-3	TRBJ2-2	NA	TRBD2	CASSTARQREGRGELFF	TGTGCCAGCAGTACCGCCCGACAGCGGGAGGGCCGAGGGGAGCTGTTTTTT
TRBV5-1	TRBJ1-1	NA	NA	CASSLTNTEAFF	TGCGCCAGCAGCTTAACGAACACTGAAGCTTTCTTT
TRBV10-3	TRBJ2-5	NA	NA	CAISEQPLPQGSLKTQYF	TGTGCCATCAGTGAGCAACCCCTACCACAGGGAAGCCTCAAGACCCAGTACTTC
TRBV5-1	TRBJ2-7	NA	TRBD2	CASSTGTSGTYEQYF	TGCGCCAGCAGCACCGGGACTAGCGGGACCTACGAGCAGTACTTC
TRBV2	TRBJ2-1	NA	NA	CASFDKSSYNEQFF	TGTGCCAGCTTCGACAAGAGCTCCTACAATGAGCAGTTCTTC
TRBV15	TRBJ2-2	NA	NA	CATSRTIGNPGELFF	TGTGCCACCAGCAGGACGATCGGTAACCCCGGGGAGCTGTTTTTT
TRBV7-6	TRBJ2-3	NA	NA	CVSSWDTTDTQYF	TGTGTCAGCAGCTGGGACACCACAGATACGCAGTATTTT
TRBV19	TRBJ2-7	many	NA	CASSIIGSYEQYF	TGTGCCAGTAGTATCATCGGCAGCTACGAGCAGTACTTC
TRBV28	TRBJ2-3	NA	NA	CASSTGRITDTQYF	TGTGCCAGCAGTACTGGGAGGATCACAGATACGCAGTATTTT
TRBV20-1	TRBJ2-3	many	NA	CSARDYGSDLTDTQYF	TGCAGTGCTAGAGATTACGGGTCGGACCTTACAGATACGCAGTATTTT
TRBV10-3	TRBJ2-7	NA	NA	CAISESIDSSYEQYF	TGTGCCATCAGTGAGTCCATCGATAGCTCCTACGAGCAGTACTTC
TRBV7-9	TRBJ2-1	few	NA	CASSANRATYNEQFF	TGTGCCAGCAGCGCCAACAGGGCAACCTACAATGAGCAGTTCTTC
TRBV4-1	TRBJ2-1	NA	NA	CASSQGRGIAGFPHNEQFF	TGCGCCAGCAGTCAAGGAAGGGGGATAGCGGGCTTTCCCCACAATGAGCAGTTCTTC
TRBV6-6	TRBJ1-6	NA	NA	CASSYLEANSPLHF	TGTGCCAGCAGTTACTTAGAGGCTAATTCACCCCTCCACTTT
TRBV27	TRBJ2-2	few	TRBD2	CASSPSGMVGELFF	TGTGCCAGCAGTCCTAGCGGGATGGTCGGGGAGCTGTTTTTT
TRBV7-3	TRBJ2-1	NA	NA	CASSSSRTSAQFF	TGTGCCAGCAGCTCTTCCCGGACCTCGGCGCAGTTCTTC
TRBV11-2	TRBJ2-4	NA	NA	CASSLRRGRETRYF	TGTGCCAGCAGCTTAAGGAGGGGGCGCGAAACGCGGTACTTC
TRBV5-4	TRBJ2-3	many	NA	CASSHRGRREDTQYF	TGTGCCAGCAGCCACAGGGGTCGGCGGGAGGATACGCAGTATTTT
TRBV7-2	TRBJ2-7	few	TRBD2	CASSYRERERDGTYYEQYF	TGTGCCAGCAGCTATCGGGAGCGGGAGAGGGACGGGACGTACTACGAGCAGTACTTC
TRBV20-1	TRBJ2-5	few	NA	CSASSGQQETQYF	TGCAGTGCTAGTTCGGGACAACAAGAGACCCAGTACTTC
TRBV20-1	TRBJ2-2	many	NA	CSASGTPTGELFF	TGCAGTGCTAGCGGGACCCCCACCGGGGAGCTGTTTTTT
TRBV20-1	TRBJ2-3	many	TRBD2	CSASGLAGEADTQYF	TGCAGTGCTTCGGGACTAGCGGGAGAAGCAGATACGCAGTATTTT
TRBV20-1	TRBJ1-1	NA	TRBD1	CSAQGGLDTEAFF	TGCAGTGCCCAGGGGGGGTTGGACACTGAAGCTTTCTTT
TRBV2	TRBJ1-2	many	TRBD1	CASSEVRTGGYGYTF	TGTGCCAGCAGTGAAGTCCGCACAGGGGGGTACGGCTACACCTTC
TRBV7-8	TRBJ2-1	many	TRBD2	CASSLSGLEYNEQFF	TGTGCCAGCAGCTTATCTGGACTAGAATACAATGAGCAGTTCTTC
TRBV27	TRBJ1-5	few	TRBD1	CASRDRHRNQPQHF	TGTGCCAGCAGGGACAGGCATCGCAATCAGCCCCAGCATTTT
TRBV7-2	TRBJ2-7	NA	NA	CASSLVGGSSYEQYF	TGTGCCAGCAGCTTAGTGGGAGGAAGTTCCTACGAGCAGTACTTC
TRBV20-1	TRBJ2-1	NA	NA	CSARTPLHEQFF	TGCAGTGCACGGACACCCCTCCATGAGCAGTTCTTC
TRBV5-4	TRBJ2-5	NA	NA	CASSAETKETQYF	TGTGCCAGCAGCGCGGAGACTAAAGAGACCCAGTACTTC
TRBV7-9	TRBJ2-2	few	TRBD2	CASSSPQASGRALNTGELFF	TGTGCCAGCAGCTCCCCGCAGGCTAGCGGGAGGGCCCTTAACACCGGGGAGCTGTTTTTT
TRBV7-9	TRBJ1-2	many	NA	CASSSGSSYGYTF	TGTGCCAGCAGCTCCGGGTCTTCCTATGGCTACACCTTC
TRBV6-1	TRBJ2-3	many	TRBD1	CAAQEGAGTDTQYF	TGTGCCGCCCAAGAGGGGGCTGGCACAGATACGCAGTATTTT
TRBV6-4	TRBJ2-7	many	NA	CASRAGTSYEQYF	TGTGCCAGCAGGGCCGGGACGTCCTACGAGCAGTACTTC
TRBV10-2	TRBJ1-6	NA	NA	CASGEGSSPLHF	TGCGCCAGCGGGGAAGGGAGTTCACCCCTCCACTTT
TRBV29-1	TRBJ1-1	NA	NA	CSVLGGDVNTEAFF	TGCAGCGTTCTCGGGGGGGATGTGAACACTGAAGCTTTCTTT
TRBV14	TRBJ1-1	NA	NA	CASSQVSEKGAFF	TGTGCCAGCAGCCAAGTTTCGGAAAAAGGAGCTTTCTTT
TRBV7-9	TRBJ2-5	many	NA	CASGRQQETQYF	TGTGCCAGCGGGAGGCAACAAGAGACCCAGTACTTC
TRBV12-3/TRBV12-4	TRBJ2-4	few	NA	CASSLGNGIQYF	TGTGCCAGCAGTTTAGGTAACGGCATTCAGTACTTC
TRBV20-1	TRBJ2-1	NA	TRBD1	CSARPLQGARNEQFF	TGCAGTGCTAGGCCTTTGCAGGGGGCGCGGAATGAGCAGTTCTTC
TRBV7-2	TRBJ2-7	many	TRBD2	CASSWPGLEEGEQYF	TGTGCCAGCAGCTGGCCGGGACTAGAAGAGGGCGAGCAGTACTTC
TRBV5-1	TRBJ2-3	few	TRBD2	CASNEGGSDTQYF	TGCGCCAGCAACGAGGGAGGGTCAGATACGCAGTATTTT
TRBV7-8	TRBJ2-1	few	NA	CASSLGSPNEQFF	TGTGCCAGCAGCTTGGGTAGCCCTAATGAGCAGTTCTTC